This T cell receptor (beta chain) is from a study of T cell changes during pregnancy in multiple sclerosis. CDR1 is SQVTM and CDR2 is ANQGSEA in the germline V gene. The CDR3 is 13 amino acids. The V and J ends lost 5 bases and 2 bases, in that order; junction bases with no gene match: 3. TCRdb's table, derived via immunoSEQ multiplex PCR, lists solely in-frame clones and lacks some. This sample has around 88,000 clones; 85% to 95% occur once, and the top ten carry about 3%. The sample here was peripheral blood, taken in the first trimester of pregnancy. The clonotype originates from a female donor with multiple sclerosis, enrolled in a pregnancy study. This chain connects TRBV29-1 to TRBJ2-1, with 7 bases lining up with TRBD2. In DNA form, the CDR3 reads TGCAGCGTTCAGGGAGGGACCTACAATGAGCAGTTCTTC. Translating gives CSVQGGTYNEQFF.